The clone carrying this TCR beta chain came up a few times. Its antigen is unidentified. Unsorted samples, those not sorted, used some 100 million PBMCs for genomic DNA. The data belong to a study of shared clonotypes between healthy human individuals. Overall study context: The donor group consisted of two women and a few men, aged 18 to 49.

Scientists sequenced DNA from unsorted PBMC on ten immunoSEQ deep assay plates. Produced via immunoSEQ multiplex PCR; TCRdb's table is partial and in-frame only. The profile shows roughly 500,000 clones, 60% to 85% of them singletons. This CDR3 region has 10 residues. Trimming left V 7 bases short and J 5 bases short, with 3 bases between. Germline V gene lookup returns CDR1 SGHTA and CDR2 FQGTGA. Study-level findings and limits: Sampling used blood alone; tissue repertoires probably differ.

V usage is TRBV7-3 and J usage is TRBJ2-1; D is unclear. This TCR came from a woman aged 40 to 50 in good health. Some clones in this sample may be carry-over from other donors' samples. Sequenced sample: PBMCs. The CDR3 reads CASIHNEQFF. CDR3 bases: TGTGCCAGCATCCACAATGAGCAGTTCTTC.